This T cell receptor (beta chain) was recovered during a study of cytomegalovirus exposure and HLA in healthy donors. Study-wide results and limits: In presence/absence analyses, roughly uniform sequencing depth across donors was assumed. At a 0.05 false discovery rate, a later analysis found some 18,000 TCR beta sequences to be associated with HLA alleles. TCR association rates varied by HLA locus in a later analysis, with DRB1 highest and HLA-C lowest. Whilst most TCR sequences proved rare, a subset of public TCRs occurred across many donors.

With regard to this clone: Its antigen remains unknown.

Per germline, CDR1 SGHTA and CDR2 FQGNSA. The V end lost 0 bases, the J end lost 8 bases, and 17 bases lay between the germline ends. This CDR3 has 16 residues. Researchers ran the PCR with 60 Vbeta and 13 Jbeta primers. Sequencing was performed with immunoSEQ multiplex PCR; in TCRdb, only in-frame clones are kept and a portion is missing. The sample consists of tens of thousands of clones, around 72% of them appearing once. The source of this sequence is a male donor in good health and CMV-seropositive. The chain employs TRBV7-2 and TRBJ1-3; D may be TRBD1 (6 bases). Sequencing was done on a sample of PBMCs. The CDR3 region is CASSLATGHRGDTIYF. In DNA form, the CDR3 reads TGTGCCAGCAGCTTAGCCACGGGACATCGCGGCGACACCATATATTTT.